This T cell receptor (beta chain) is drawn from a study of shared clonotypes between healthy human individuals. The CDR3 has 20 amino acids. The germline V gene has CDR1 MDHEN and CDR2 SYDVKM. Trimming at V came to 2 bases and at J to 3 bases, leaving 17 bases not matched to a gene. Replicate sorted-subset PCRs were loaded with around 0.2 ug DNA, about 31,000 T cell genomes. The data were produced by immunoSEQ multiplex PCR, yet TCRdb's version contains in-frame clones alone and is incomplete. Found here are over a million clones, around 78% of them singletons; the top ten hold about 0.52%. The sequencing sample was made of memory CD4+ T cells from PBMCs. Subset in this sample: CD45RA-negative fraction. The TCR was taken from a man between 18 and 29 years old in good health. Some clones in this sample may be carry-over from other donors' samples. The rearrangement joins TRBV28 to TRBJ2-2, with TRBD1 identical over 8 bases. For the CDR3, the DNA is TGTGCCAGCAGTTTACCCCCACCCCGGACAGGGAGGTTTCACACCGGGGAGCTGTTTTTT. Translation gives CASSLPPPRTGRFHTGELFF.